This T cell receptor beta chain originates from a study of control samples from healthy donors and cancer patients (dated by TCRdb to about 2020). The method was the immunoSEQ multiplex PCR assay. TCRdb's version of the immuneACCESS table is confined to in-frame rearrangements and falls short of the full clone set. An unresolved V gene accounts for under half of the shortfall where checked; the remainder is of unknown origin. Present in this sample are roughly 130,000 clones, approximately 94% of which were seen just once. 3.6% of the sample is in the top ten clones. As to this clone: Its antigen is currently not known. Per-base quality was not reported, and no clone a single base away is much larger than it.

V is clipped by 3 bases and J by 8 bases, and the sequence between their germline boundaries is 7 bases long. Measured from the cysteine to the phenylalanine, the CDR3 is 12 residues long. CDR3 DNA is the only sequence kept; it has 36 bases, read in frame from the first base. CDR1 SEHNR and CDR2 FQNEAQ were looked up in the germline V gene (reference sequence). The TCR sequence derives from a man aged 30 to 45 in good health. Material for sequencing was blood. The sequence joins TRBV7-9 to TRBJ1-4, with no reliable assignment of the D segment. CDR3 reads: CASSLSGEKLFF. The nucleotide sequence reads TGTGCCAGCAGCTTGTCAGGCGAAAAACTGTTTTTT.